This T cell receptor (beta chain) was sequenced during a study of T-cell reconstitution after alpha-beta-depleted transplantation in children. This clonotype was found a few times. Preparing the TCRbeta library involved the use of unique molecular identifiers. TCRdb re-analysed the PCR reads in MiXCR, keeping a single row per CDR3 protein. The profile shows around 480,000 distinct CDR3 sequences, approximately 29% of them singletons. This TCR derives from a human donor who donated a stem cell graft to a child with aplastic anemia. Sequenced material: PBMCs from the stem cell graft donor, taken from the stem cell graft.

The CDR3 spells CSATGLAGTDTQYF. The CDR3 nucleotides are TGCAGTGCGACGGGACTAGCGGGCACAGATACGCAGTATTTT. This rearrangement joins TRBV20-1 to TRBJ2-3; TRBD2 agrees at 11 bases. This CDR3 region has 14 residues. Trimming removed 6 bases from V and 1 base from J; junction bases left unmatched: 3. CDR1 and CDR2 (germline): DFQATT, SNEGSKA (reference sequence).